Sequencing of this TCR beta chain was carried out in a study of CD8 T cells in Susac syndrome. Findings and caveats of the study: The CD4+ T cell repertoires of Susac syndrome were found to show no clonal expansion.

V was trimmed by 5 bases and J by 2 bases, leaving 10 bases between them. Germline values: CDR1 SQVTM, CDR2 ANQGSEA. The CDR3 spans 13 residues. Reverse transcription of roughly 0.5 to 1 ug RNA used random hexamers. An immunoSEQ multiplex PCR generated amplified TCR beta CDR3 products spanning 54 Vbeta and 13 Jbeta. Using its own MiXCR run on the immunoSEQ multiplex PCR reads, TCRdb lists one record per CDR3 protein. The sample has about 180,000 distinct CDR3 sequences; roughly 94% are singletons. On this clonotype: Its antigen is unknown.

Negative isolation yielded CD8+ and CD4+ T cells; FACS enriched TEMRA cells. This chain uses TRBV29-1 with TRBJ2-1; D might be TRBD1 or TRBD2, each matching 5 bases. The receptor was derived from a human donor with Susac syndrome. Sample: CD4+ T cells from PBMCs. CDR3 bases: TGCAGCGTTACCCGGGACGCCTACAATGAGCAGTTCTTC. Translated, it gives CSVTRDAYNEQFF.